This T cell receptor (beta chain) was documented in a study of regulatory T cells in long-lasting Graves disease. Findings and caveats of the study: Patients whose Graves' disease persisted exhibited lower TCR diversity than those newly diagnosed. Persistent patients shared more public clonotypes (approximately 2,700) than newly diagnosed patients (over 900). TRBV28, TRBJ1-2 and TRBJ2-5 were segments that persistent disease favored.

The CDR3 has 12 amino acids. The junction had 6 bases not matched to a gene; V was cut back by 8 bases and J by 8 bases. Germline CDR1 reads MNHNS; CDR2 reads SASEGT. Construction of the TCR beta libraries employed iRepertoire HTBI primers in conjunction with Arm-PCR of CDR3 regions. TCRdb called the multiplex PCR reads again in MiXCR, with one record for every CDR3 protein. The sample consists of fewer than 550,000 distinct CDR3 sequences, approximately 16% of them appearing once. Time point denoted: newly diagnosed GD, antithyroid drugs for less than 3 months. Extracted PBMC RNA gave rise to the TCR library. This clonotype showed up many times. Its cognate antigen is unknown. This same sample was also taken into another study, of T cells in Graves' hyperthyroidism and ophthalmopathy.

The sample in question was peripheral blood mononuclear cells (PBMCs), obtained at new diagnosis, from a patient treated with antithyroid drugs. The clonotype was recovered from a woman aged 18-35 years with Graves disease. The gene calls are TRBV6-1 and TRBJ2-1, with TRBD2 matching 7 bases. The CDR3 loop reads CASSPGLDEQFF. The CDR3 nucleotides read TGTGCCAGCTCACCCGGACTAGATGAGCAGTTCTTC.